This is a list of T cell receptor beta chains from one sample in a study of early T cells in non-severe SARS-CoV-2 infection. TCRdb reanalysed the 5' RACE reads using MiXCR and keeps one entry per CDR3 protein. The sample includes over 55,000 distinct CDR3 sequences, around 12% of them seen just once. The material sequenced was whole blood, taken at baseline. The receptors were sampled from an adult who was a healthcare worker with PCR-confirmed SARS-CoV-2 infection or an uninfected control (not recorded which). CDR3s include the opening cysteine and the closing phenylalanine or tryptophan. D genes are given only for firm matches. Not all rows give a size; the values are once, few, many and, for expanded clones, a class.

few	TRBV20-1	TRBJ2-7	TRBD1	CSANGQGEGNEQYF	TGCAGTGCGAATGGACAGGGGGAGGGAAACGAGCAGTACTTC
.	TRBV4-1	TRBJ2-7	TRBD1	CASSPTPGQGMPYEQYF	TGCGCCAGCAGCCCCACTCCGGGACAGGGAATGCCCTACGAGCAGTACTTC
many	TRBV19	TRBJ2-4	.	CASSIVRENIQYF	TGTGCCAGTAGTATCGTCCGAGAAAACATTCAGTACTTC
many	TRBV12-3/TRBV12-4	TRBJ1-1	.	CASRQGTEAFF	TGTGCCAGCAGACAGGGTACTGAAGCTTTCTTT
many	TRBV2	TRBJ1-5	.	CASSAGLASNQPQHF	TGTGCCAGCAGTGCAGGGCTTGCGAGCAATCAGCCCCAGCATTTT
few	TRBV27	TRBJ1-2	TRBD1	CASSPRDREFGYTF	TGTGCCAGCAGCCCGCGGGACAGGGAGTTTGGCTACACCTTC
few	TRBV10-3	TRBJ1-6	.	CAIGAGDNSPLHF	TGTGCCATCGGGGCAGGGGATAATTCACCCCTCCACTTT
.	TRBV7-2	TRBJ2-1	TRBD2	CASSFSGGAYNEQLF	TGTGCCAGCAGCTTCAGCGGGGGGGCCTACAATGAGCAGCTCTTC
.	TRBV11-2	TRBJ2-3	TRBD2	CASSKTTSGGTDTQYF	TGTGCCAGCAGTAAGACGACTAGCGGGGGCACAGATACGCAGTATTTT
many	TRBV11-2	TRBJ1-2	TRBD1	CASSLYDRGDYGYTF	TGTGCCAGCAGCTTATACGACAGGGGGGACTATGGCTACACCTTC
.	TRBV7-3	TRBJ1-1	.	CASSLNGQQNTEAFF	TGTGCCAGCAGCTTAAACGGACAGCAGAACACTGAAGCTTTCTTT
few	TRBV5-1	TRBJ2-7	.	CASSLDKLSDEQYF	TGCGCCAGCAGCCTAGACAAGCTATCTGACGAGCAGTACTTC
.	TRBV4-1	TRBJ1-1	.	CASSQVRLNTEAFF	TGCGCCAGCAGCCAAGTACGTTTGAACACTGAAGCTTTCTTT
few	TRBV6-2/TRBV6-3	TRBJ2-3	TRBD2	CASRQGLADTTDTQYF	TGTGCCAGCAGACAGGGACTAGCGGACACCACAGATACGCAGTATTTT
.	TRBV14	TRBJ2-3	.	CASSLQGPRTDTQYF	TGTGCCAGCAGCCTGCAGGGTCCGCGGACAGATACGCAGTATTTT
many	TRBV7-2	TRBJ2-3	.	CASSLDGGHTDTQYF	TGTGCCAGCAGCTTAGACGGGGGCCACACAGATACGCAGTATTTT
.	TRBV6-2/TRBV6-3	TRBJ2-5	.	CASSYPADQETQYF	TGTGCCAGCAGTTACCCGGCGGATCAAGAGACCCAGTACTTC
.	TRBV4-3	TRBJ2-1	.	CASSSGPSYEQFF	TGCGCCAGCAGCTCGGGTCCCAGCTATGAGCAGTTCTTC
few	TRBV7-3	TRBJ2-2	.	CASRRQTAAAGELFF	TGTGCCAGCAGACGACAGACAGCTGCGGCCGGGGAGCTGTTTTTT
.	TRBV2	TRBJ2-3	.	CASSEHDTQYF	TGTGCCAGCAGTGAACACGATACGCAGTATTTT
few	TRBV29-1	TRBJ2-5	.	CSVAGGQSEETQYF	TGCAGCGTTGCGGGCGGGCAGTCAGAAGAGACCCAGTACTTC
few	TRBV20-1	TRBJ1-1	.	CSAWEGVTEAFF	TGCAGTGCGTGGGAGGGGGTCACTGAAGCTTTCTTT
.	TRBV28	TRBJ1-1	.	CASAPGGRAFF	TGTGCCAGCGCACCGGGGGGGAGGGCTTTCTTT
few	TRBV4-3	TRBJ1-6	.	CASSQERGSSYNSPLHF	TGCGCCAGCAGCCAAGAAAGAGGGAGCTCCTATAATTCACCCCTCCACTTT
.	TRBV6-1	TRBJ1-5	.	CASILTGYQPQHF	TGTGCCAGCATCCTGACAGGATATCAGCCCCAGCATTTT
many	TRBV7-8	TRBJ2-2	.	CASSRTTTVRGELFF	TGTGCCAGCAGCCGGACCACGACAGTCCGCGGGGAGCTGTTTTTT
many	TRBV7-2	TRBJ2-3	TRBD2	CASSSPLWTSGPTDTQYF	TGTGCCAGCAGCTCCCCCCTGTGGACTAGCGGACCCACAGATACGCAGTATTTT
many	TRBV5-5	TRBJ2-7	.	CASSFHYEQYF	TGTGCCAGCAGCTTTCACTACGAGCAGTACTTC
few	TRBV9	TRBJ2-3	TRBD2	CASSGSGGTTDTQYF	TGTGCCAGCAGTGGTAGCGGGGGCACCACAGATACGCAGTATTTT
few	TRBV11-2	TRBJ2-7	TRBD1	CASSFSQGAGYEQYF	TGTGCCAGCAGCTTCTCCCAGGGGGCGGGCTACGAGCAGTACTTC
.	TRBV7-9	TRBJ2-7	TRBD1	CASSFSRQGDEQYF	TGTGCCAGCAGCTTTTCGCGACAGGGGGACGAGCAGTACTTC
.	TRBV3-1	TRBJ2-1	.	CASSQDTGVNHNEQFF	TGTGCCAGCAGCCAAGATACGGGGGTCAACCACAATGAGCAGTTCTTC
many	TRBV6-1	TRBJ1-2	.	CASSAAGRSYGYTF	TGTGCCAGCAGCGCCGCCGGCAGGTCCTATGGCTACACCTTC
many	TRBV20-1	TRBJ2-1	.	CSALDWMMYNEQFF	TGCAGTGCGCTGGACTGGATGATGTACAATGAGCAGTTCTTC
.	TRBV4-3	TRBJ2-2	TRBD1	CASSHLDRGTGELFF	TGCGCCAGCAGCCACTTGGACAGGGGGACCGGGGAGCTGTTTTTT
few	TRBV12-3/TRBV12-4	TRBJ2-3	TRBD1	CASSYRRTGSTDTQYF	TGTGCCAGCAGTTACCGACGGACAGGGAGCACAGATACGCAGTATTTT
few	TRBV27	TRBJ1-2	TRBD1	CASRHTGGAMYGYTF	TGTGCCAGCAGGCACACAGGGGGAGCGATGTATGGCTACACCTTC
.	TRBV20-1	TRBJ2-3	.	CSAPHSGGPSTDTQYF	TGCAGTGCTCCCCACTCTGGCGGACCTAGCACAGATACGCAGTATTTT
few	TRBV2	TRBJ2-2	TRBD1	CASRPGQGGTGELFF	TGTGCCAGCAGACCGGGACAGGGTGGTACCGGGGAGCTGTTTTTT
few	TRBV24-1	TRBJ2-3	.	CATSDPLGGETDTQYF	TGTGCCACCAGTGACCCCTTAGGCGGGGAGACAGATACGCAGTATTTT
many	TRBV5-1	TRBJ2-5	.	CASSVMGLKQETQYF	TGCGCCAGCAGCGTGATGGGACTGAAACAAGAGACCCAGTACTTC
few	TRBV5-1	TRBJ1-2	.	CASSPTDSYYGYTF	TGCGCCAGCAGCCCTACCGACAGCTACTATGGCTACACCTTC
.	TRBV18	TRBJ1-5	.	CASSPTGTVSNQPQHF	TGTGCCAGCTCACCAACCGGGACGGTTAGCAATCAGCCCCAGCATTTT
many	TRBV7-8	TRBJ2-7	TRBD2	CASSSALAGFEQYF	TGTGCCAGCAGCTCTGCCCTAGCGGGGTTCGAGCAGTACTTC
.	TRBV18	TRBJ2-1	.	CASSPPGTPYNEQFF	TGTGCCAGCTCACCACCGGGAACACCTTACAATGAGCAGTTCTTC